The rows below give T cell receptor beta chains drawn from one sample of a study of Graves' ophthalmopathy and Graves' hyperthyroidism. TCRdb processed the multiplex PCR reads anew with MiXCR; each CDR3 protein has one entry. The sample shows hundreds of thousands of distinct CDR3 sequences, approximately 22% of them seen only once. Sequences were obtained from peripheral blood. The source is a woman aged 18-30 years with stable Graves' hyperthyroidism. Some clones in this sample may be carry-over from other donors' samples. Each CDR3 is given with its conserved first and last residue.

V: TRBV27
CDR3: CASSLTWDQAYEQYF

V: TRBV11-2
CDR3: CASSSWLVTEAFF

V: TRBV5-1
CDR3: CASSFGGQGGTGELFF

V: TRBV5-1
CDR3: CASSPGEGSGNQPQHF

V: TRBV20-1
CDR3: CSAWGLVNEQFF

V: TRBV6-5
CDR3: CASSYAKSYEQYF

V: TRBV6-5
CDR3: CASRVGWNTEAFF

V: TRBV20-1
CDR3: CSARPDTEAFF

V: TRBV29-1
CDR3: CSVEGEGEFGYTF

V: TRBV28
CDR3: CASSKRTDVHGYTF

V: TRBV12-3/TRBV12-4
CDR3: CASSKWGATNEKLFF

V: TRBV25-1
CDR3: CASSGTGTTNTGELFF

V: TRBV14
CDR3: CASSPGGTTNTEAFF

V: TRBV20-1
CDR3: CSARVVGQGMNQPQHF

V: TRBV7-9
CDR3: CASSLTGGVRETQYF

V: TRBV5-4
CDR3: CASSWAGSDYGYTF

V: TRBV4-1
CDR3: CASSHPDRGKREANYGYTF

V: TRBV20-1
CDR3: CSARDRPGVMNTEAFF

V: TRBV28
CDR3: CASHPTGDVNYEQYF

V: TRBV28
CDR3: CASSLPGKPMNTEAFF

V: TRBV5-1
CDR3: CASSLATSANPQETQYF

V: TRBV15
CDR3: CATSRERTEETQYF

V: TRBV28
CDR3: CASSSGSHEQYF

V: TRBV28
CDR3: CASSLGTAIEQYF

V: TRBV29-1
CDR3: CSVTAPEAFF

V: TRBV12-3/TRBV12-4
CDR3: CASSLRGDTEAFF

V: TRBV6-2/TRBV6-3
CDR3: CASSLGHAANSPLHF

V: TRBV29-1
CDR3: CSVEGLIRDSIQETQYF

V: TRBV12-3/TRBV12-4
CDR3: CASSPPLRGTYEQYF

V: TRBV12-3/TRBV12-4
CDR3: CASSLATGADNSPLHF

V: TRBV3-1
CDR3: CASSQDSESIQYF

V: TRBV11-1
CDR3: CASSPRSSGALSSYEQYF

V: TRBV24-1
CDR3: CATSDFLDRGQETQYF

V: TRBV20-1
CDR3: CSAIQDFSGANVLTF

V: TRBV29-1
CDR3: CSVEQGSNQPQHF

V: TRBV5-1
CDR3: CASGSGSQPSTEAFF

V: TRBV7-3
CDR3: CASSLGRGQSYEQYF

V: TRBV6-1
CDR3: CASSPPRGNTGELFF

V: TRBV12-3/TRBV12-4
CDR3: CASSLVQGPQETQYF

V: TRBV27
CDR3: CASSSLGLADYEQYF

V: TRBV20-1
CDR3: CSARGPVNQPQHF

V: TRBV12-5
CDR3: CASGDTGEAFF

V: TRBV6-1
CDR3: CASRIRAGDGGYTF

V: TRBV29-1
CDR3: CSVAGTSDDYEQYF

V: TRBV6-2/TRBV6-3
CDR3: CASSYFKGLHEYEQYF

V: TRBV12-3/TRBV12-4
CDR3: CASSSGDSNYGYTF

V: TRBV29-1
CDR3: CSVVLGSDTGELFF

V: TRBV27
CDR3: CASSPHLEGPPETQYF

V: TRBV5-1
CDR3: CASSSGLVGPGELFF

V: TRBV12-3/TRBV12-4
CDR3: CASRLLTLGTEAFF

V: TRBV19
CDR3: CASSPSTETQYF

V: TRBV12-3/TRBV12-4
CDR3: CASSFMSTGEAFF

V: TRBV4-1
CDR3: CASRPQGARTGELFF

V: TRBV12-3/TRBV12-4
CDR3: CASSYNPGYEQYF

V: TRBV6-2/TRBV6-3
CDR3: CASSYGTEQYF